This TCR beta chain was recovered during a study of T cells in Graves' hyperthyroidism and ophthalmopathy. Study information: Peripheral blood was collected at initial diagnosis, before any treatment.

The CDR3 is 14 amino acids. Looked up from germline, CDR1 is MDHEN and CDR2 is SYDVKM. Amplification of TCR beta CDR3 regions was performed using RNA transcripts as template. First-round RT-PCR with HTBI primers amplified the TCR CDR3 region. Each CDR3 protein is one row after TCRdb ran MiXCR on the multiplex PCR reads. The sample shows some 580,000 distinct CDR3 sequences, 16% of them seen only once. Exclusion followed for patients with uncontrolled infection, other autoimmune disease, pregnancy or lactation. Each 10 ml fresh peripheral blood draw supplied the PBMCs. On this clonotype: A read error may explain this, as a much larger clone is one base away.

The rearrangement links TRBV28 to TRBJ1-5; tentative D call: TRBD1 (6 bases). This clonotype was obtained from a woman aged 40 to 50 with Graves' ophthalmopathy. Sequenced sample: blood. The CDR3, as DNA: TGTGCCGGCAGTTTTCAGGGGTTAGGACAGCCCCAGCATTTT. It is translated as CAGSFQGLGQPQHF.